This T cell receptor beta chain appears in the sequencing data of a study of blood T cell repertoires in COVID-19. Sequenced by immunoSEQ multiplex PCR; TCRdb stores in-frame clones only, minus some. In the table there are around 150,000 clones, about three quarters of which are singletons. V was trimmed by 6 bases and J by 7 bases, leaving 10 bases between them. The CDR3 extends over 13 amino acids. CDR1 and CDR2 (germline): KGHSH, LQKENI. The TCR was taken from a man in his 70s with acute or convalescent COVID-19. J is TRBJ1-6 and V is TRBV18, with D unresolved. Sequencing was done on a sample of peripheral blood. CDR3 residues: CASSAGRNSPLHF. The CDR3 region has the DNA TGTGCCAGCTCTGCCGGGAGGAATTCACCCCTCCACTTT. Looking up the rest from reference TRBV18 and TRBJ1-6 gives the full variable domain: NAGVMQNPRHLVRRRGQEARLRCSPMKGHSHVYWYRQLPEEGLKFMVYLQKENIIDESGMPKERFSAEFPKEGPSILRIQQVVRGDSAAYFCASSAGRNSPLHFGNGTRLTVT.